This TCR beta chain was observed in a study of cytomegalovirus exposure and HLA in healthy donors. Across the study: The roughly 120 validation repertoires used the same platform as the approximately 700 first-cohort repertoires (as reported by a later analysis).

Study observations and caveats: The dataset shows that most TCR sequences were rare, while some public TCRs occurred in many donors.

Of note for this clone: What it binds is unknown.

The CDR3 has 15 amino acids. Looked up from germline, CDR1 is LNHDA and CDR2 is SQIVND (reference sequence). The ends lost 7 bases at V and 0 bases at J; junction bases unmatched: 9. Method: immunoSEQ multiplex PCR; TCRdb's copy keeps in-frame clones and lacks some. Among just under 75,000 clones listed, around 94% were seen once. Sequenced sample: PBMCs. This chain connects TRBV19 to TRBJ2-7; 7 bases map to TRBD2. The sequence was obtained from a young woman in good health and CMV-seropositive. The CDR3 is CASKRQAGSSYEQYF. In DNA form, the CDR3 reads TGTGCCAGTAAGCGGCAAGCGGGGAGCTCCTACGAGCAGTACTTC.